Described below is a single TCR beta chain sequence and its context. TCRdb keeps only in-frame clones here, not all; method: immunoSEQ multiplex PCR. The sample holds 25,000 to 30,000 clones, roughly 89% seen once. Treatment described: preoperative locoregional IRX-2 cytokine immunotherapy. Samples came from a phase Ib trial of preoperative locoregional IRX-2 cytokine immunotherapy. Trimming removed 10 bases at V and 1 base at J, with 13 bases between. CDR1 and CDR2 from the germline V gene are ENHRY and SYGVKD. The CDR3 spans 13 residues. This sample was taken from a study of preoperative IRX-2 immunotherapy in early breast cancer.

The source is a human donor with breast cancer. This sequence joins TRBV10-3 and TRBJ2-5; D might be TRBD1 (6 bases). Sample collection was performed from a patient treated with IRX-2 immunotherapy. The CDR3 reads CATAGAPQETQYF. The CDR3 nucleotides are TGTGCCACCGCAGGGGCCCCCCAAGAGACCCAGTACTTC.